The T cell receptor (beta chain) described here comes from a study of cytomegalovirus exposure and HLA in healthy donors. About the research overall: Approximately 80 million unique TCRs, all from HLA-typed donors, were included in an early release of the data.

This CDR3 comprises 13 residues. Per germline, CDR1 SGHRS and CDR2 YFSETQ. The germline V and J ends were trimmed by 3 bases and 4 bases, with 11 bases remaining between them. PCR involved 60 Vbeta and 13 Jbeta primers. Some clones are missing from TCRdb's copy, which holds only in-frame ones; the method was immunoSEQ multiplex PCR. The table shows over 150,000 clones, with roughly 84% occurring only once. Study-level points and caveats: Later on, an analysis found that several of the most significant clusters appeared to be linked to common viral pathogens, which included parvovirus B19. TCR beta V- and J-gene trimming, according to a later analysis, was linked to a missense DCLRE1C variant. Reports described diagnosis of cytomegalovirus status by the classifier as highly specific and sensitive.

As concerns this clone: Its antigen is unknown.

The genes are TRBV5-1 and TRBJ2-7, with D perhaps TRBD2 (6 bases). Material for sequencing was PBMCs. This clonotype was obtained from a boy aged 2 to 10 in good health and CMV-seronegative. CDR3 in amino acids: CASSSGTAYEQYF. CDR3 in DNA: TGCGCCAGCAGCTCCGGGACTGCTTACGAGCAGTACTTC.